Reported below is one TCR beta chain. The sample belongs to a study of T-cell reconstitution after alpha-beta-depleted transplantation in children. The TCRbeta library incorporated unique molecular identifiers. TCRdb redid the calling of the PCR reads with MiXCR, one entry per CDR3 protein. The sample gives some 200,000 distinct CDR3 sequences, roughly 15% of which show up once; 13% is in the top ten. V was cut by 4 bases and J by 7 bases, with 14 bases left in between. The CDR3 consists of 14 residues. Germline lookup yields CDR1 KGHSH and CDR2 LQKENI. Sample: PBMCs from the stem cell graft donor, taken from the stem cell graft. The chain couples TRBV18 to TRBJ1-5; D is possibly TRBD1 (6 bases). The source is a human donor who donated a stem cell graft to a child with acute lymphoblastic leukemia. The CDR3 loop is CASSLTGTGQPQHF. CDR3 sequence (DNA): TGTGCCAGCTCACTTACAGGGACCGGACAGCCCCAGCATTTT.